These 18 T cell receptor beta chains were sequenced from one sample in a study of T cells in Graves' hyperthyroidism and ophthalmopathy. Template material for amplifying TCR beta CDR3 regions consisted of RNA transcripts. Initially, a first-round RT-PCR of the TCR CDR3 employed the HTBI primer set. TCRdb processed the multiplex PCR reads anew with MiXCR; each CDR3 protein has one entry. The table includes hundreds of thousands of distinct CDR3 sequences, approximately 16% detected once. Sequencing used blood. The receptors were sampled from a woman in her forties with Graves' ophthalmopathy.

This clonotype has a count of ten or more. The chain links TRBV28 to TRBJ2-1, with TRBD2 identical over 9 bases. The germline V gene has CDR1 MDHEN and CDR2 SYDVKM. The V segment lost 6 bases and the J segment 3 bases; nucleotides outside the gene matches: 6. The CDR3 is made up of 15 amino acids. The CDR3 sequence is CASRNSGGYYNEQFF. CDR3 DNA sequence: TGTGCCAGCAGAAATAGCGGGGGATACTACAATGAGCAGTTCTTC.

This clonotype was counted ten times or more. J is TRBJ1-4 and V is TRBV6-1; TRBD1 is a possible D gene (6 bases). This CDR3 contains 15 residues. Trimming stripped 0 bases from V and 4 bases from J, with 9 bases between. The germline CDR1 and CDR2 sequences are MNHNS and SASEGT. CDR3 sequence (DNA): TGTGCCAGCAGTGAAGCGGCAGGGGATAATGAAAAACTGTTTTTT. Amino acid sequence: CASSEAAGDNEKLFF.

This clonotype appeared a few times. V usage is TRBV18 and J usage is TRBJ2-7, with D possibly TRBD1 on 6 matching bases. This CDR3 spans 15 amino acids. CDR1 and CDR2 from the germline V gene are KGHSH and LQKENI. With 4 bases removed from V and 7 bases from J, the gap between germline ends came to 20 bases. The CDR3 region has the DNA TGTGCCAGCTCACTGAGTTTGACAGGCGATGGGGAGCAGTACTTC. It encodes CASSLSLTGDGEQYF.

A remark on this clonotype: One base away lies a much larger clone, so this may be a sequencing read error. The chain employs TRBV20-1 and TRBJ2-1, with 13 bases that match TRBD2. This CDR3 is built from 12 residues. From germline, CDR1 is DFQATT and CDR2 SNEGSKA (reference sequence). The CDR3 nucleotides are TGCAGTGCTAGTGGACTAGCGGGAGAGCGGTTCTTC. It encodes CSASGLAGERFF.

The chain is built from TRBV12-3 or TRBV12-4 and TRBJ2-2; tentatively, D is TRBD1 (5 bases). V was shortened by 1 base and J by 5 bases, with 8 bases between the two germline ends. This CDR3 region has 14 residues. The CDR3 DNA reads as TGTGCCAGCAGTTTAGTCAGGGCAACCGGGGAGCTGTTTTTT. Translation gives CASSLVRATGELFF.

This clonotype was seen repeatedly, ten times or more. The chain is built from TRBV11-2 and TRBJ2-1; TRBD2 might be the D (5 bases). Germline CDR1 SGHAT, CDR2 FQNNGV. The CDR3 is made up of 19 amino acids. V dropped 5 bases and J dropped 2 bases, with 25 bases sitting between them. This CDR3 reads CASSPAVWVSTLPYNEQFF. As DNA, the CDR3 is TGTGCCAGCAGCCCAGCGGTCTGGGTCTCAACGTTGCCCTACAATGAGCAGTTCTTC.

This clonotype has a count of ten or more. The CDR3 sequence is CASSPYGQTQETQYF. CDR3 bases: TGTGCCAGCTCACCTTACGGGCAGACTCAAGAGACCCAGTACTTC. This sequence joins TRBV18 and TRBJ2-5; unclear D gene. CDR1 is KGHSH and CDR2 is LQKENI in the germline V gene. The V end was cut by 3 bases, the J end by 2 bases, with 13 bases between. This CDR3 is 15 amino acids long.

The chain uses TRBV29-1 and TRBJ1-1; the D is unclear. The CDR3 spans 13 residues. The V end lost 4 bases, the J end lost 0 bases, and 9 bases lay between the germline ends. In germline, CDR1 is SQVTM, CDR2 ANQGSEA. The CDR3 spells CSVGGGMNTEAFF. DNA of the CDR3: TGCAGCGTTGGAGGTGGGATGAACACTGAAGCTTTCTTT.

This clonotype was counted a few times. Since a much larger clone is just one base distant, this may be a read error. This rearrangement joins TRBV2 to TRBJ2-3, with D uncertain. The CDR3 is 14 amino acids. Germline CDR1 and CDR2: SNHLY and FYNNEI. V was pared by 2 bases and J by 2 bases, with 8 bases between. The CDR3 is CASSETEITDTQYF. Written as DNA, the CDR3 is TGTGCCAGCAGTGAAACAGAAATCACAGATACGCAGTATTTT.

There are many counts of this clonotype. The rearrangement links TRBV11-2 to TRBJ2-1; TRBD2 aligns across 7 bases. The CDR3 consists of 17 residues. With V trimmed by 3 bases and J by 6 bases, 14 bases remained unmatched. Germline V gene lookup returns CDR1 SGHAT and CDR2 FQNNGV. The CDR3 sequence: CASSLGGRGLMGNEQFF. The CDR3 DNA follows: TGTGCCAGCAGCTTGGGGGGGAGAGGACTAATGGGCAATGAGCAGTTCTTC.

This clonotype has only a few counts. The chain carries TRBV4-2 and TRBJ2-1, with D possibly being TRBD1 or TRBD2 (5 bases each). Trimming took 0 bases from V and 7 from J, leaving 10 bases between them. CDR1 LGHNA and CDR2 YNFKEQ come from the germline V gene. This CDR3 has 14 residues. CDR3 sequence reads: CASSQDLGGNEQFF. CDR3 bases: TGTGCCAGCAGCCAAGATCTTGGGGGAAATGAGCAGTTCTTC.

Note on this clonotype: Mismatch with germline at one junction end may stem from a read error. Here the CDR3 DNA reads TGTGCCACCAGCGAGGGACAGGCCCCGAACTATAGCTACACCTTC. Encoded protein: CATSEGQAPNYSYTF. J is TRBJ1-2 and V is TRBV15, with 8 bases identical to TRBD1. The CDR3 has 15 residues. Germline CDR1 is LNHNV and CDR2 is YYDKDF (reference sequence).

The chain carries TRBV6-1 and TRBJ2-2; maybe TRBD1 (5 bases). This CDR3 comprises 12 residues. The germline V and J ends were trimmed by 10 bases and 6 bases, with 12 bases remaining between them. CDR1 is MNHNS and CDR2 is SASEGT in the germline V gene. CDR3 sequence reads: CATVEGAGELFF. The DNA for the CDR3 is TGTGCCACCGTCGAAGGGGCCGGGGAGCTGTTTTTT.

In its sample, this clonotype was seen a few times. The chain carries TRBV10-2 and TRBJ2-5, with a possible D match to TRBD1 (6 bases). This CDR3 region has 13 residues. The V gene lost 3 bases and the J gene lost 5 bases, with 10 bases spanning the gap. Germline lookup yields CDR1 WSHSY and CDR2 SAAADI. The CDR3 nucleotides read TGCGCCAGCAGTGACCCGAGGGGGGAGACCCAGTACTTC. Amino acid sequence: CASSDPRGETQYF.

The chain is built from TRBV29-1 and TRBJ2-4; 7 bases align to TRBD2. Germline-derived CDR1 and CDR2 are SQVTM and ANQGSEA. Trimming at V came to 6 bases and at J to 1 base, leaving 0 bases not matched to a gene. The CDR3 length is 12 residues. The CDR3 DNA sequence: TGCAGCGTGGGAGGGGCCAAAAACATTCAGTACTTC. Its protein is CSVGGAKNIQYF.

The rearrangement links TRBV20-1 to TRBJ2-3; D unclear. The germline gives CDR1 DFQATT, CDR2 SNEGSKA (reference sequence). This CDR3 contains 12 residues. V was cut by 6 bases and J by 3 bases, with 10 bases left in between. The CDR3 is CSALGITDTQYF. Here the CDR3 DNA reads TGCAGTGCCCTTGGGATAACAGATACGCAGTATTTT.

In its sample, this clonotype was seen a few times. This chain connects TRBV18 to TRBJ1-2; 7 nucleotides line up with TRBD1. This CDR3 is 13 amino acids long. V trimming: 0 bases; J trimming: 8 bases; junction bases outside the gene matches: 3. The germline V gene has CDR1 KGHSH and CDR2 LQKENI. The CDR3 loop is CASSPPTGQGYTF. The DNA of the CDR3 is TGTGCCAGCTCACCACCGACAGGGCAAGGCTACACCTTC.

This clonotype was seen many times. The chain employs TRBV28 and TRBJ1-5; no reliable D call. The CDR3 extends over 12 amino acids. V was pared by 2 bases and J by 5 bases, with 4 bases between. Germline V gene lookup returns CDR1 MDHEN and CDR2 SYDVKM. CDR3 sequence (DNA): TGTGCCAGCAGTTTAGGGTATCAGCCCCAGCATTTT. Translated: CASSLGYQPQHF. The whole variable domain, remainder taken from reference TRBV28 and TRBJ1-5, is DVKVTQSSRYLVKRTGEKVFLECVQDMDHENMFWYRQDPGLGLRLIYFSYDVKMKEKGDIPEGYSVSREKKERFSLILESASTNQTSMYLCASSLGYQPQHFGDGTRLSIL.